A single T cell receptor beta chain is shown here with its context. The sample comes from a study of blood T cell repertoires in COVID-19. Whole-study context: Some COVID-19 samples were acute and others convalescent; all came from the United States, Italy and Spain. PBMCs, B-cell-depleted T cells, or T cells provided the cDNA or gDNA that made up the material.

CDR1 is MNHNS, CDR2 SASEGT, per germline. The CDR3 runs to 15 residues. With 0 bases clipped from V and 7 bases from J, the junction kept 6 bases outside the gene matches. How the authors handled the data: Researchers report that nucleated cell counts were estimated from reference gene primer amplification. Here immunoSEQ multiplex PCR was the method, and the copy in TCRdb shows in-frame clones only, minus some. V and J calls and clone size follow that table, whereas D and trimming were derived from the DNA. In the table there are some 150,000 clones, around 81% of which are singletons. The chain links TRBV6-1 to TRBJ2-1; 7 positions agree with TRBD2. The sequenced sample consisted of peripheral blood. The TCR was taken from a man aged 60 to 75 with active or convalescent COVID-19. The CDR3 DNA reads as TGTGCCAGCAGTGAAGCCTTGCGGGAGATGAATGAGCAGTTCTTC. It is translated as CASSEALREMNEQFF.